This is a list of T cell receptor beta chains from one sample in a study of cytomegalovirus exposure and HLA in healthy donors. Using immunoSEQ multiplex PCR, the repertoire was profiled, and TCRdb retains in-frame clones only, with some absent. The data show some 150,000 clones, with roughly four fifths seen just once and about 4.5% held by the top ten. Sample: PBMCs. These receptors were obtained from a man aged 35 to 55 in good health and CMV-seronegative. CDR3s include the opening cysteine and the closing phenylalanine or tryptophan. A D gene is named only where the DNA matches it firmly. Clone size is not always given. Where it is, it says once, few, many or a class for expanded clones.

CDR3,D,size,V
CARSRGTANSPLHF,TRBD1,.,TRBV5-3
CASKRGGNNEQFF,TRBD2,.,TRBV6-5
CASSQRGTGANVLTF,.,.,TRBV4-3
CASSPQGESTRGPFF,TRBD1,.,TRBV18
CAISSLASLSTDTQYF,TRBD2,.,TRBV10-3
CASSVGTAFTEAFF,.,once,TRBV9
CASSTQGPGLSEQYF,.,.,TRBV19
CASSPGHGDQPQHF,.,.,TRBV5-1
CASSILQGDSPLHF,.,.,TRBV19
CASSRRTGGYTEAFF,TRBD1,.,TRBV5-1
CASSPRGGGSYNEQFF,TRBD2,.,TRBV5-6
CASSVRLAGAGDTQYF,TRBD2,.,TRBV27
CASSDDRNYGYTF,.,.,TRBV5-6
CASSRLTGVGNTIYF,TRBD1,.,TRBV4-1
CATRMDRVVTGELFF,TRBD1,few,TRBV15
CSVLRPGPGNTIYF,.,.,TRBV29-1
CASSYIDSRGLSYTF,TRBD1,.,TRBV6-5
CASKVHREGNEQFF,TRBD2,few,TRBV4-1
CATTGNNEQFF,.,.,TRBV27
CASRSGGAHSTQYF,TRBD2,.,TRBV11-2
CASSPGQGYNEQFF,TRBD1,.,TRBV5-6
CASSSQGRTETQYF,.,.,TRBV7-6
CATSSGGTGANVLTF,TRBD2,.,TRBV15
CASGPGTDETQYF,TRBD1,.,TRBV4-2
CASSRRGGWNIQYF,TRBD2,.,TRBV18
CASSQVRGQGISPLHF,TRBD1,.,TRBV4-3
CASSLVGTEEQYF,TRBD1,.,TRBV5-6
CASSSGGPLNEQFF,.,.,TRBV11-3
CASSPVVGGGYTF,.,.,TRBV7-8
CASSLDRTGGGYTF,TRBD1,.,TRBV7-2
CASSSRQVPMPDTQYF,.,.,TRBV6-5
CAWSPGLAGGRRETQYF,TRBD2,few,TRBV30
CASSVVAGANTEAFF,.,.,TRBV9
CASSLPGIYEQYF,.,.,TRBV5-4
CASSWTGGGSYGYTF,TRBD1,.,TRBV6-5
CASSLGQRNEKLFF,TRBD1,.,TRBV2
CASSLHQGLNTEAFF,.,.,TRBV2